This TCR beta chain was retrieved from a study of blood T cell repertoires in COVID-19. CDR1 and CDR2 from the germline V gene are SEHNR and FQNEAQ (reference sequence). V dropped 2 bases and J dropped 5 bases, with 22 bases sitting between them. This CDR3 comprises 18 residues. Produced via immunoSEQ multiplex PCR; TCRdb's table is partial and in-frame only. The table lists about 310,000 clones, roughly 86% of them singletons. This clone was found once. This receptor was identified in a young woman who had recovered from COVID-19. The sample was PBMCs or T cells enriched from blood (not recorded which). This chain uses TRBV7-9 with TRBJ2-1, with D perhaps TRBD2 (5 bases). The CDR3: CASSLPVSDGGMDNEQFF. CDR3 nucleotides: TGTGCCAGCAGCTTACCCGTGTCGGACGGAGGCATGGACAATGAGCAGTTCTTC.